Described below is a single T cell receptor (beta chain) sequence and its context. The target antigen is unknown. TCR beta CDR3 region amplification was performed from RNA transcripts. TCR CDR3 regions were first amplified by RT-PCR with HTBI primers. TCRdb redid the calling of the multiplex PCR reads with MiXCR, one entry per CDR3 protein. The sample yields more than 350,000 distinct CDR3 sequences, 13% to 15% seen once. Trimming cost V 8 bases and J 5 bases, with 14 bases left between them. Germline values: CDR1 LNHDA, CDR2 SQIVND (reference sequence). The CDR3 is 13 residues long. The source of the sample is a study of T cells in Graves' hyperthyroidism and ophthalmopathy. Across the study: Peripheral blood was collected at initial diagnosis, before any treatment. General study findings and limits: Blood samples included most of the expanded thyroid clonotypes exceeding 0.001.

Clinicians diagnosed patients from clinical symptoms, serum thyroxine and TRAb, thyroid ultrasound and orbital computed tomography. V is TRBV19 and J is TRBJ2-3; D unresolved. This TCR was recovered from a woman aged 55 to 70 with Graves' ophthalmopathy. The sequenced material came from blood. CDR3 loop: CASAQEPVDTQYF. For the CDR3, the DNA is TGTGCCAGTGCCCAGGAGCCGGTAGATACGCAGTATTTT.